These 13 T cell receptor beta chains originate from one sample sequenced in a study of T cell responses to AZD1222 COVID-19 vaccine. Generated by immunoSEQ multiplex PCR, the TCRdb table keeps only in-frame clones and is missing some. Here the sample spans under 200,000 clones, about 91% being singletons. The source material was peripheral blood, sampled 28 days after the second AZD1222 dose. The source of these receptors is an adult who received the AZD1222 COVID-19 vaccine.

The V gene is TRBV15, the J gene TRBJ2-2, with D unresolved. V was clipped by 6 bases and J by 5 bases, with 7 bases between them. Per the germline V gene, CDR1 is LNHNV and CDR2 is YYDKDF (reference sequence). This CDR3 spans 12 amino acids. The CDR3 reads CATSSLTGELFF. CDR3 nucleotide sequence: TGTGCCACCAGTTCTCTGACCGGGGAGCTGTTTTTT.

This rearrangement joins TRBV5-1 to TRBJ1-2; 7 bases are a match to TRBD1. The CDR3 spans 14 residues. The ends lost 0 bases at V and 4 bases at J; junction bases unmatched: 3. Germline CDR1 and CDR2: SGHRS and YFSETQ. The CDR3 DNA reads TGCGCCAGCAGCTTGGTAGGGGGCTCCTATGGCTACACCTTC. Its translation is CASSLVGGSYGYTF.

The chain links TRBV15 to TRBJ2-2; D remains unclear. Germline V lookup: CDR1 LNHNV, CDR2 YYDKDF (reference sequence). V was pared by 1 base and J by 6 bases, with 9 bases between. CDR3 length: 14 amino acids. In DNA form, the CDR3 reads TGTGCCACCAGCAGAGGTGAAAGAGCCGGGGAGCTGTTTTTT. This gives the protein CATSRGERAGELFF.

This clone appeared a single time. The chain couples TRBV27 to TRBJ1-4, with 7 bases fitting TRBD1. CDR3 length equals 15 residues. Germline trimming cut 5 bases from V and 1 base from J; bases unmatched to any gene: 4. The germline gives CDR1 MNHEY, CDR2 SMNVEV (reference sequence). The CDR3 loop reads CASSRDRITNEKLFF. DNA of the CDR3: TGTGCCAGCAGTCGGGACAGAATAACTAATGAAAAACTGTTTTTT.

The rearrangement uses TRBV7-2 and TRBJ2-5; no definite D call. V was shortened by 4 bases and J by 1 base, with 10 bases between the two germline ends. Germline CDR1 SGHTA, CDR2 FQGNSA. The CDR3 has 14 residues. The CDR3 DNA sequence: TGTGCCAGCAGCTACAGTTCCTTCCAAGAGACCCAGTACTTC. Protein product: CASSYSSFQETQYF.

The CDR3 here is CASNRDRGPISYEQYF. In DNA form, the CDR3 reads TGTGCCAGCAACCGGGACAGGGGGCCCATCTCCTACGAGCAGTACTTC. The chain couples TRBV5-6 to TRBJ2-7; 12 nucleotides align to TRBD1. Unmatched junction bases numbered 7, after V lost 6 bases and J lost 0 bases. The germline CDR1 and CDR2 sequences are SGHDT and YYEEEE. This CDR3 has 16 amino acids.

This sequence joins TRBV6-5 and TRBJ1-1; the D is unclear. The CDR3 extends over 15 amino acids. Germline V gene data show CDR1 as MNHEY and CDR2 as SVGAGI. V was clipped by 1 base and J by 1 base, with 10 bases between them. CDR3 protein: CASSYFRPWNTEAFF. The CDR3 DNA follows: TGTGCCAGCAGTTACTTTCGGCCGTGGAACACTGAAGCTTTCTTT.

In DNA, the CDR3 is TGTGCCAGCAGTTTAACCCAGGCTCAGCCCCAGCATTTT. This gives the protein CASSLTQAQPQHF. The V and J genes are TRBV27 and TRBJ1-5; D remains unclear. Germline V gene data show CDR1 as MNHEY and CDR2 as SMNVEV (reference sequence). Deletions cut 2 bases from V and 6 bases from J, with 8 bases between. The CDR3 has 13 amino acids.

J is TRBJ2-2 and V is TRBV6-1, with a weak D call TRBD2 (6 bases). The CDR3 loop spans 13 amino acids. V dropped 3 bases and J dropped 5 bases, with 7 bases sitting between them. Germline-derived CDR1 and CDR2 are MNHNS and SASEGT. CDR3 protein: CASSDGGTGELFF. The CDR3 coding sequence is TGTGCCAGCAGTGACGGGGGAACCGGGGAGCTGTTTTTT.

J is TRBJ2-3 and V is TRBV27, with D hard to call. The germline V gene encodes CDR1 MNHEY and CDR2 SMNVEV (reference sequence). Trimming removed 4 bases from V and 0 bases from J, with 17 bases in between. The CDR3 consists of 17 residues. CDR3: CASSSRATSRSTDTQYF. As DNA, the CDR3 is TGTGCCAGCAGTTCTCGGGCGACTTCCCGAAGCACAGATACGCAGTATTTT.

This clone was found once. The CDR3 region has the DNA TGTGCCAGCTCAGACCTCGACAGGGGGCCCTCTGGAAACACCATATATTTT. It is translated as CASSDLDRGPSGNTIYF. The gene calls are TRBV27 and TRBJ1-3; 10 bases agree with TRBD1. V gave up 8 bases and J gave up 0 bases; unmatched junction bases: 10. Germline V lookup: CDR1 MNHEY, CDR2 SMNVEV (reference sequence). The CDR3 runs 17 residues.

The chain recombines TRBV19 with TRBJ1-2; weak D call: TRBD1 (6 bases). The CDR3 contains 14 residues. The V gene's germline CDR1 is LNHDA and CDR2 SQIVND (reference sequence). Trimming cost V 3 bases and J 6 bases, with 14 bases left between them. CDR3 bases: TGTGCCAGTAGTATGTTCGGGGGGCAGGATGGCTACACCTTC. Protein sequence: CASSMFGGQDGYTF.

J is TRBJ1-6 and V is TRBV28; TRBD1 matches at 7 bases. Germline V gives CDR1 MDHEN, CDR2 SYDVKM. Germline trimming cut 4 bases from V and 10 bases from J; bases unmatched to any gene: 10. The CDR3 is made up of 15 amino acids. The CDR3 DNA reads as TGTGCCAGCAGTTCATCCCGGGACAGCGGATCACCCCTCCACTTT. It specifies CASSSSRDSGSPLHF.